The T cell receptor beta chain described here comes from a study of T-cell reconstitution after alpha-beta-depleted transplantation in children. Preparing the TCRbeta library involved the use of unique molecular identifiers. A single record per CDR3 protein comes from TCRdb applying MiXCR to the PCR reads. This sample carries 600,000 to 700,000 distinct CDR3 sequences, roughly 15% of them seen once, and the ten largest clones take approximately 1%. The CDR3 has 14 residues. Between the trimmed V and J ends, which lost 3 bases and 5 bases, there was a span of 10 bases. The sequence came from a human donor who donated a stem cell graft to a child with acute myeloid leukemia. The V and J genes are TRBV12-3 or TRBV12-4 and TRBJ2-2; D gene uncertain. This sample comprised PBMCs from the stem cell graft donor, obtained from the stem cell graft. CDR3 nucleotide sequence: TGTGCCAGCAGTTTGGCGGATAGGACCGGGGAGCTGTTTTTT. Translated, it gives CASSLADRTGELFF.